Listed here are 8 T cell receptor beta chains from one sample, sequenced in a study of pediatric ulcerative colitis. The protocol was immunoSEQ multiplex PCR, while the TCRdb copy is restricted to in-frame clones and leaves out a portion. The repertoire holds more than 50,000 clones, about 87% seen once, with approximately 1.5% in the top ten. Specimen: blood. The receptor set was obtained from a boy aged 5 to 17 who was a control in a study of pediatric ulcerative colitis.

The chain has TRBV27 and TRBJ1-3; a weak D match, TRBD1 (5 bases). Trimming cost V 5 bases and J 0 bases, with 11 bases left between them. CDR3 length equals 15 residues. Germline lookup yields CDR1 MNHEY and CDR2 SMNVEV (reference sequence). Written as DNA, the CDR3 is TGTGCCAGCAGTCAGACAGTAGTCTCTGGAAACACCATATATTTT. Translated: CASSQTVVSGNTIYF.

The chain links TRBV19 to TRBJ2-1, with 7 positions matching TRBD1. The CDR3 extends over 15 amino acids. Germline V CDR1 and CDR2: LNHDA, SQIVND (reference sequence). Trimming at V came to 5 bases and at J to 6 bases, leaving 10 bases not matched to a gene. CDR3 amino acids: CASSPGQVYGNEQFF. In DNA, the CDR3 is TGTGCCAGTAGTCCAGGACAGGTTTATGGCAATGAGCAGTTCTTC. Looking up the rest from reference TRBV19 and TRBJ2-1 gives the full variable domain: DGGITQSPKYLFRKEGQNVTLSCEQNLNHDAMYWYRQDPGQGLRLIYYSQIVNDFQKGDIAEGYSVSREKKESFPLTVTSAQKNPTAFYLCASSPGQVYGNEQFFGPGTRLTVL.

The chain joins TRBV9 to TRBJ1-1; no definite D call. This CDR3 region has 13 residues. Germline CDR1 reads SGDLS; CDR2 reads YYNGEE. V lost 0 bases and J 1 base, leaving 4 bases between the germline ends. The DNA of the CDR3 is TGTGCCAGCAGCGTAGTCTGGAACACTGAAGCTTTCTTT. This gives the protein CASSVVWNTEAFF.

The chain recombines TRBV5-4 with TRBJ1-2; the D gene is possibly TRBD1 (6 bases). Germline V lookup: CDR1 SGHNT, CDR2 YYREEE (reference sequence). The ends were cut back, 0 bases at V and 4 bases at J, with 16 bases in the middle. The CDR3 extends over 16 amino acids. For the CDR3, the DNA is TGTGCCAGCAGCTTGGGGGAACAGGGTTTCAGCTATGGCTACACCTTC. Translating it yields CASSLGEQGFSYGYTF.

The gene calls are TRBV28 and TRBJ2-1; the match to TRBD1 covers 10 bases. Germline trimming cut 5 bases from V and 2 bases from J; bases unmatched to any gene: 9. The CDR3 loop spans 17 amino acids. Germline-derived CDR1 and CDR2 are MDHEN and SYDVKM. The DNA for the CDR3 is TGTGCCAGCAGTCTAACTATAGGACAGGGGGCCTACAATGAGCAGTTCTTC. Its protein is CASSLTIGQGAYNEQFF.

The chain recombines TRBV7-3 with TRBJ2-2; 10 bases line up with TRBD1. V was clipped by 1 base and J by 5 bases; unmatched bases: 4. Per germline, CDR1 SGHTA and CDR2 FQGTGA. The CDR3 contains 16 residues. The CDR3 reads CASSLRTGGMTGELFF. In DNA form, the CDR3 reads TGTGCCAGCAGCTTAAGGACAGGGGGTATGACCGGGGAGCTGTTTTTT.

CDR3 bases: TGTGCCAGCAGCTTACTAGGGGGCGTGGGTGAAAAACTGTTTTTT. Its protein product is CASSLLGGVGEKLFF. This rearrangement joins TRBV7-2 to TRBJ1-4; 7 bases agree with TRBD1. Germline assignment: CDR1 SGHTA and CDR2 FQGNSA. This CDR3 comprises 15 residues. Trimming took 2 bases from V and 7 from J; bases not matched to a gene: 7.

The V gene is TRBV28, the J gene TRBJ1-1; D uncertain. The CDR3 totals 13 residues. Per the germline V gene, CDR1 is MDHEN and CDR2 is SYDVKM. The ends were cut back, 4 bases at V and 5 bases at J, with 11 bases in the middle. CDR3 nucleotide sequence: TGTGCCAGCAGTTCCTCCCCGGGGACTGAAGCTTTCTTT. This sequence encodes CASSSSPGTEAFF.